This TCR beta chain was profiled in a study of vaccination and CD4 T cells after COVID-19. The overall study: Cellular stimulation was performed using overlapping spike peptides derived from SARS-CoV-2, HCoV-NL63, HCoV-OC43 and HCoV-229E. Findings and limits, study-wide: SARS-CoV-2-reactive clonotypes rose nonsignificantly, with the median going from roughly 19 to 38.

Oncomine TCR Beta short-read sequencing was applied to DNA from cultured CD4+ T cells. Cultured CD4+ T cells were the source of extracted genomic DNA. TCRdb re-derived calls from the PCR reads in MiXCR, one entry per CDR3 protein. The table has 7,000 to 7,500 distinct CDR3 sequences, 30% to 40% seen once. This clonotype has a handful of counts. As yet, its antigen is unknown. Treatment specified: roughly 10-day PBMC culture with coronavirus spike peptide pools or control peptides (ViraFEST assay). CD4+ T cells that came from the unexposed donor were collected before the COVID-19 pandemic (2011-2018). Wells that each held around 2 million PBMCs were cultured with around 9.7 IU/ml IL-2 and 7.5 to 10 ug/ml peptide pools. The receptor comes from a human donor in good health. Sequenced material: CD4+ T cells from blood, cultured in vitro.

The CDR3 DNA reads TGTGCCATCAGTGAGTCGAAAGGGACAACCCCTTCCCAGTACTTC. It encodes CAISESKGTTPSQYF. The chain is built from TRBV10-3 and TRBJ2-5, with a weak D call TRBD1 (6 bases). V lost 0 bases, J lost 9 bases, and 17 bases lay in between. The length of the CDR3 is 15 residues. Germline-derived CDR1 and CDR2 are ENHRY and SYGVKD.